A selection of T cell receptor beta chains follows, all from one sample in a study of T cells after yellow fever vaccination. Each CDR3 protein gets one entry after TCRdb re-called the 5' RACE reads with MiXCR. The sample has more than 110,000 distinct CDR3 sequences; 6.6% are singletons. Sequences were derived from CD4+ T cells sorted from PBMCs, sampled 10 days after the yellow fever booster vaccination. The receptors were gathered from a man aged 25 to 40 who received the YFV17D yellow fever vaccine. Both conserved end residues are trimmed from each CDR3.

v_gene,j_gene,CDR3aa
TRBV7-2,TRBJ2-7,ASSISGNYEQY
TRBV20-1,TRBJ1-5,SAREGTEKQPQH
TRBV7-2,TRBJ2-1,ASSLGPIKQF
TRBV29-1,TRBJ2-5,SVLDGNQETQY
TRBV20-1,TRBJ1-1,SAEAPTGISEAF
TRBV6-5,TRBJ2-2,ASREGGGELF
TRBV19,TRBJ2-7,ASSLQGAKLHEQY
TRBV29-1,TRBJ2-5,SVEHWGTQETQY
TRBV27,TRBJ2-7,ASRLRERTEEQY
TRBV12-3/TRBV12-4,TRBJ2-3,ASTPKGGTDTQY
TRBV20-1,TRBJ2-1,SGEGQGNEQF
TRBV5-1,TRBJ2-5,ASTIGPGQETQY
TRBV15,TRBJ2-1,ATSKGAKRADNEQF
TRBV12-3/TRBV12-4,TRBJ2-7,ASSLSEYLPYEQY
TRBV14,TRBJ2-7,ASSQDLGMEQY
TRBV6-5,TRBJ2-7,ASSYVGRRDYEQY
TRBV19,TRBJ2-7,ASRAVSGSSYEQY
TRBV20-1,TRBJ2-1,SARGTSGNNEQF
TRBV5-1,TRBJ2-2,ASSGLFRGYTGELF
TRBV20-1,TRBJ2-7,SATLRGPIYEQY
TRBV4-2,TRBJ2-7,ASSQGLAGESEQY
TRBV7-2,TRBJ1-3,ASSEQGFGNTIY
TRBV20-1,TRBJ2-6,SGMASGLSGANVLT
TRBV6-2/TRBV6-3,TRBJ1-5,ASSRARNQPQH
TRBV5-6,TRBJ2-1,ASSAAGLGEQF
TRBV7-2,TRBJ2-5,ASSRAGETQY
TRBV14,TRBJ2-2,ASSRGDPNTGELF
TRBV28,TRBJ1-2,ASRATGPGGYT
TRBV20-1,TRBJ2-7,SATPTETYEQY
TRBV28,TRBJ2-5,ASSLTSGSPRETQY
TRBV12-3/TRBV12-4,TRBJ1-4,ASSFSRATNEKLF
TRBV7-8,TRBJ1-1,ASSSGYGGNTEAF